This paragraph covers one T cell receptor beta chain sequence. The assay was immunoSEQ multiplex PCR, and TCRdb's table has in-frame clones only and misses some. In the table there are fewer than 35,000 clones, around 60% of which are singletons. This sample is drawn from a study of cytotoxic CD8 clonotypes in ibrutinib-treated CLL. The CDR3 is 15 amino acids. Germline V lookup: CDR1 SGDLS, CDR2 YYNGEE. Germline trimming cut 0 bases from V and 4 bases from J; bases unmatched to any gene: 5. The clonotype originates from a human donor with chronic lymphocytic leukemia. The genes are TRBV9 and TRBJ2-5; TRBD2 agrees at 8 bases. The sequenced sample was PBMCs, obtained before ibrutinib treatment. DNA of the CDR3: TGTGCCAGCAGCGTAGAGGGACTAGTAGGAGAGACCCAGTACTTC. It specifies CASSVEGLVGETQYF.